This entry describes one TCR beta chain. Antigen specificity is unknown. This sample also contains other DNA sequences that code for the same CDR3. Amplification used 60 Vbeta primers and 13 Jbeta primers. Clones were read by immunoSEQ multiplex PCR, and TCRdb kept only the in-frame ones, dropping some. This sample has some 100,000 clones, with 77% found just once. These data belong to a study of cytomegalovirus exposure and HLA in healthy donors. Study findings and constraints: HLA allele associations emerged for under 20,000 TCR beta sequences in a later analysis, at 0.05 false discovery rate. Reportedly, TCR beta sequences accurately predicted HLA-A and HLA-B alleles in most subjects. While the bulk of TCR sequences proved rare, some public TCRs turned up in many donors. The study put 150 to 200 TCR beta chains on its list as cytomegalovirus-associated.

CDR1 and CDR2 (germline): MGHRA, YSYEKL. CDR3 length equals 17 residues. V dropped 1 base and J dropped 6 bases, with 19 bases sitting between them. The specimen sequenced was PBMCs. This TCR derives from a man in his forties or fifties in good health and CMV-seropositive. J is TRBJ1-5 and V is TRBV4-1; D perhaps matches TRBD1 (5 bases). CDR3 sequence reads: CASSQGSLSGRGQPQHF. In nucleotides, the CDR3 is TGCGCCAGCAGCCAAGGGTCCTTGTCCGGAAGGGGTCAGCCCCAGCATTTT.